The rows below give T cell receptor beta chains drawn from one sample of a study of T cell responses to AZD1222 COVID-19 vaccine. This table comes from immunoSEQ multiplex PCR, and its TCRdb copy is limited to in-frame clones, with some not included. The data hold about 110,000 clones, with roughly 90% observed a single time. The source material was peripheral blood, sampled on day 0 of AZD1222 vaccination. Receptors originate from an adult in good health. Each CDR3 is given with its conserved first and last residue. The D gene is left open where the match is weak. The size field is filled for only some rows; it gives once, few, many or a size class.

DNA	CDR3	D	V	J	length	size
TGTGCCAGGAGTAGAGGTCAGCCCCAGCATTTT	CARSRGQPQHF	.	TRBV21-1	TRBJ1-5	11	few
TGTGCCAGTAGTTACACTCCGGGACAGGCTGCGGGGGCCAACGTCCTGACTTTC	CASSYTPGQAAGANVLTF	TRBD1	TRBV19	TRBJ2-6	18	.
TGTGCCATCAGTACGTCCGGGACAGGGGGGGGTTCACCCCTCCACTTT	CAISTSGTGGGSPLHF	TRBD1	TRBV10-3	TRBJ1-6	16	.
TGTGCCAGCAGCTGGGGGGCGGCCAGCTCTGGAAACACCATATATTTT	CASSWGAASSGNTIYF	.	TRBV7-2	TRBJ1-3	16	.
TGTGCCAGCAGCCCCCGGGGAGGACAGACTAATGAAAAACTGTTTTTT	CASSPRGGQTNEKLFF	.	TRBV3-1/TRBV3-2	TRBJ1-4	16	.
TGTGCCACCAGTGATTGGGGCAGATCCTATGGCTACACCTTC	CATSDWGRSYGYTF	.	TRBV24-1	TRBJ1-2	14	.
TGTGCCAGCAGCTTAGTGCCAGGAATAAACTATGGCTACACCTTC	CASSLVPGINYGYTF	.	TRBV7-2	TRBJ1-2	15	.
TGTGCCAGTACCCCCTTGAGGTACCGTCCCTCTGGGGCCAACGTCCTGACTTTC	CASTPLRYRPSGANVLTF	.	TRBV19	TRBJ2-6	18	.
TGTGCCATCAGTGAGTCTAATAGCGGGAGTTTCACCGGGGAGCTGTTTTTT	CAISESNSGSFTGELFF	TRBD2	TRBV10-3	TRBJ2-2	17	.
TGTGCCAGTAGTCCCTACTCCGGGACAGGGTCGACCCAGTACTTC	CASSPYSGTGSTQYF	TRBD1	TRBV19	TRBJ2-5	15	.
TGTGCCAGCAACACCGGGGGGGGATCGAACACTGAAGCTTTCTTT	CASNTGGGSNTEAFF	.	TRBV7-2	TRBJ1-1	15	.
TGTGCCAGCAGCTACCGGACTAGCGGGAGGTACAATGAGCAGTTCTTC	CASSYRTSGRYNEQFF	TRBD2	TRBV7-9	TRBJ2-1	16	.
TGCGCCAGCAGCTTGGATGGGCAGCGGGACAATGAGCAGTTCTTC	CASSLDGQRDNEQFF	.	TRBV5-1	TRBJ2-1	15	.
TGTGCCAGCTCACCAAGGGAGTCTGGCGACACCGGGGAGCTGTTTTTT	CASSPRESGDTGELFF	.	TRBV18	TRBJ2-2	16	.
TGTGCCAGCAGGAAAGGGACAGGGGGCTACGAGCAGTACTTC	CASRKGTGGYEQYF	TRBD1	TRBV2	TRBJ2-7	14	once
TGTGCCAGCAGCCCTCTGGACAGAGCGCCGAGCTACGAGCAGTACTTC	CASSPLDRAPSYEQYF	.	TRBV5-6	TRBJ2-7	16	.
TGTGCCAGCAGTTCCCGGGTAACGGGAAACACCATATATTTT	CASSSRVTGNTIYF	.	TRBV28	TRBJ1-3	14	.
TGTGCCAGCAGCTGGCGAGTACCAGGCTACAATGAGCAGTTCTTC	CASSWRVPGYNEQFF	.	TRBV5-4	TRBJ2-1	15	few
TGCGCCAGCAGAAGGACGGAGAACACTGAAGCTTTCTTT	CASRRTENTEAFF	.	TRBV5-1	TRBJ1-1	13	.
TGTGCCAGCTCACAAAAAACAGGGTGGAGGACAGATACGCAGTATTTT	CASSQKTGWRTDTQYF	.	TRBV18	TRBJ2-3	16	few
TGTGCCAGCAGTGGAGGGCCTAGCGGGATGAGAAGGGATGAGCAGTTCTTC	CASSGGPSGMRRDEQFF	TRBD2	TRBV2	TRBJ2-1	17	.
TGCGCCAGCAGCTTCAGACAGGGAGGCTCCTACAATGAGCAGTTCTTC	CASSFRQGGSYNEQFF	.	TRBV5-1	TRBJ2-1	16	.
TGTGCCAGCAGTCGACGAGGGGGAGACACCTTC	CASSRRGGDTF	.	TRBV28	TRBJ1-2	11	.
TGCGCCAGCAGCCAGCCCCAGGTCATGAACACTGAAGCTTTCTTT	CASSQPQVMNTEAFF	.	TRBV4-1	TRBJ1-1	15	once
TGTGCCAGCAGCTTAGAACAGGGAAACAATCAGCCCCAGCATTTT	CASSLEQGNNQPQHF	.	TRBV7-2	TRBJ1-5	15	once
TGTGCCAGCAGCCTTGGCCAGCCCACAGATACGCAGTATTTT	CASSLGQPTDTQYF	.	TRBV11-3	TRBJ2-3	14	once
TGTGCCAGCAGCTTAGACGGGGGCGGGTCGGAGACCCAGTACTTC	CASSLDGGGSETQYF	.	TRBV11-3	TRBJ2-5	15	.
TGTGCCAGCACCTCATTAGGACAGGGGTACAATGAGCAGTTCTTC	CASTSLGQGYNEQFF	TRBD1	TRBV11-1	TRBJ2-1	15	.
TGTGCCAGCAGCTTACCAGGGGGGCAGCCCCAGCATTTT	CASSLPGGQPQHF	TRBD1	TRBV7-2	TRBJ1-5	13	.
TGCAGTGCCCACGGGAACACTGAAGCTTTCTTT	CSAHGNTEAFF	.	TRBV20-1	TRBJ1-1	11	.
TGCAGCGTTGCAGGGGACAATCAGCCCCAGCATTTT	CSVAGDNQPQHF	.	TRBV29-1	TRBJ1-5	12	.
TGTGCCAGCTACTCCCAGGGGTACTATGGCTACACCTTC	CASYSQGYYGYTF	.	TRBV28	TRBJ1-2	13	.
TGTGCCAGCAAAATCAGAGCTAACTATGGCTACACCTTC	CASKIRANYGYTF	.	TRBV28	TRBJ1-2	13	few
TGTGCCAGCAGTCGCCCCGCGGACACCGGGGAGCTGTTTTTT	CASSRPADTGELFF	.	TRBV6-2/TRBV6-3	TRBJ2-2	14	.
TGCGCCAGCAGAAGGACAGGGGTAGGCTCTGGGGCCAACGTCCTGACTTTC	CASRRTGVGSGANVLTF	TRBD1	TRBV5-1	TRBJ2-6	17	.
TGCGCCAGCAGCGAGTGGGAGGGCCGTGAGCAGTTCTTC	CASSEWEGREQFF	TRBD2	TRBV5-1	TRBJ2-1	13	.
TGTGCCAGCAGCTCCAGGACCGAGGGGCTCTCCTATAATTCACCCCTCCACTTT	CASSSRTEGLSYNSPLHF	.	TRBV5-8	TRBJ1-6	18	.
TGTGCCAGCAGCGTAGAGTATGGACGGCAGTACTTC	CASSVEYGRQYF	.	TRBV9	TRBJ2-7	12	few
TGCGCCAGCAGCTTGGCGTTGACAGGGTCGGCGGATGAGCAGTTCTTC	CASSLALTGSADEQFF	TRBD1	TRBV5-1	TRBJ2-1	16	.
TGTGCCAGCAGCTACAACCCCGAGACAGCGTACTTC	CASSYNPETAYF	.	TRBV12-3/TRBV12-4	TRBJ2-5	12	.
TGTGCCAGCACCTTGGGGTGGGGAGCATCCTCTGGGGCCAACGTCCTGACTTTC	CASTLGWGASSGANVLTF	.	TRBV28	TRBJ2-6	18	few
TGTGCCAGCTCACCACAAGGGACAGTTGGGAACACTGAAGCTTTCTTT	CASSPQGTVGNTEAFF	TRBD1	TRBV18	TRBJ1-1	16	.
TGTGCCAGCAGCCGGCTGGGCCGAAGGGGGACAGGGAGGGACGAGCAGTACTTC	CASSRLGRRGTGRDEQYF	TRBD1	TRBV3-1/TRBV3-2	TRBJ2-7	18	.
TGCGCCAGCAGCTTGTCAATAGCGGGGTCCACAGATACGCAGTATTTT	CASSLSIAGSTDTQYF	TRBD2	TRBV5-1	TRBJ2-3	16	.
TGTGCCAGCAGTTTAAGGTTCGAAGCTTTCTTT	CASSLRFEAFF	.	TRBV28	TRBJ1-1	11	.
TGTGCCAGCAGCAAGGGACTAGCGGGAGGGATAATAAATGAGCAGTTCTTC	CASSKGLAGGIINEQFF	TRBD2	TRBV14	TRBJ2-1	17	.
TGTGCCAGCAGCCAAGTAACTAGCGGGCGGGCCGATGAGCAGTTCTTC	CASSQVTSGRADEQFF	TRBD2	TRBV3-1/TRBV3-2	TRBJ2-1	16	.